The rows below give T cell receptor beta chains drawn from one sample of a study of early T cells in non-severe SARS-CoV-2 infection. From the 5' RACE reads, TCRdb called clonotypes with MiXCR, one entry per CDR3 protein. The sample lists about 110,000 distinct CDR3 sequences, about 12% seen once, with roughly 2.9% in the top ten. The sequenced sample consisted of whole blood. The receptors stem from an adult who was a healthcare worker with PCR-confirmed SARS-CoV-2 infection or an uninfected control (not recorded which). The CDR3 runs from the conserved cysteine through the conserved F or W. Each record gives: J gene, D gene, V gene, clone size, CDR3 DNA, CDR3 protein. A D gene is named only where the DNA matches it firmly. Clone size is stated in some rows and not others, as once, few, many or a class when expanded.

>TRBJ1-5|TRBD1|TRBV20-1|few
TGCAGTGCTAGACACGATAATGAAGACAGGGTTAATCAGCCCCAGCATTTT
CSARHDNEDRVNQPQHF
>TRBJ1-1|.|TRBV12-5|few
TGTGCTAGTGGCCTTACTAAGAAGGGAGAAATGAACACTGAAGCTTTCTTT
CASGLTKKGEMNTEAFF
>TRBJ2-1|TRBD1|TRBV6-6|many
TGTGCCATCACAGGGGGGCCGAACTCCTACAATGAGCAGTTCTTC
CAITGGPNSYNEQFF
>TRBJ2-2|TRBD2|TRBV9|.
TGTGCCAGCAGCGGGGGAAGGACTAGCGGGAATCCGTGGGAGCTGTTTTTT
CASSGGRTSGNPWELFF
>TRBJ2-4|.|TRBV29-1|few
TGCAGCGACATTGACCTAGCCAAAAACATTCAGTACTTC
CSDIDLAKNIQYF
>TRBJ1-4|.|TRBV4-1|.
TGCGCCAGCAGCCAAGCCAGGCTGGGAACTAATGAAAAACTGTTTTTT
CASSQARLGTNEKLFF
>TRBJ1-1|.|TRBV12-3/TRBV12-4|few
TGTGCCAGCAGTCCCCAAGGGAACTTGAACACTGAAGCTTTCTTT
CASSPQGNLNTEAFF
>TRBJ1-1|.|TRBV10-3|many
TGTGCCAGCACCCGTGGGGGGTGGACTGAAGCTTTCTTT
CASTRGGWTEAFF
>TRBJ2-7|TRBD2|TRBV6-1|few
TGTGCCAGCAGTGAAGCGTCGCGGGACTACGAGCAGTCCTTC
CASSEASRDYEQSF
>TRBJ2-3|TRBD2|TRBV11-2|few
TGTGCCAGCAGCTACCTGACTAGCGGGAGGGCAGAAGATACGCAGTATTTT
CASSYLTSGRAEDTQYF
>TRBJ2-1|TRBD2|TRBV3-1|many
TGTGCCAGCAGCCCCCCACTAGCGGGGGTGTACAATGAGCAGTTCTTC
CASSPPLAGVYNEQFF
>TRBJ2-7|TRBD2|TRBV4-2|few
TGTGCCAGCAGCCAACTAGCGGGGGGTAGCTCCTACGAGCAGTACTTC
CASSQLAGGSSYEQYF
>TRBJ2-7|.|TRBV7-3|.
TGTGCCAGCAGCTTAGGGGCCCCCTACGAGCAGTACTTC
CASSLGAPYEQYF
>TRBJ2-1|TRBD2|TRBV4-1|few
TGCGCCAGCAGCCAAGACGGCGGGGGGGCCGATGAGCAGTTCTTC
CASSQDGGGADEQFF
>TRBJ1-2|.|TRBV11-3|few
TGTGCCAGCAGCTTACTAGGGGGTTCTAACTATGGCTACACCTTC
CASSLLGGSNYGYTF
>TRBJ1-3|.|TRBV5-4|few
TGTGCCAGCAGCTTGGGACTGAGCTCTGGAAACACCATATATTTT
CASSLGLSSGNTIYF
>TRBJ1-2|.|TRBV28|.
TGTGCCAGCACCCCGGACACTTATGGCTACACCTTC
CASTPDTYGYTF
>TRBJ2-3|.|TRBV5-4|.
TGTGCCAGCAGAAAAGAGAGCGGAAGCACAGATACGCAGTATTTT
CASRKESGSTDTQYF
>TRBJ2-3|TRBD2|TRBV11-3|.
TGTGCCAGCAGCGGTAGAGCGGGAGAAAGAGGAGATACGCAGTATTTT
CASSGRAGERGDTQYF
>TRBJ1-5|.|TRBV7-9|.
TGTGCCAGCAGCTTATACAGGGTCGAAAAAACGAATCAGCCCCAGCATTTT
CASSLYRVEKTNQPQHF
>TRBJ2-1|TRBD2|TRBV27|few
TGTGCCAGCAGACTGAGCGGGAACTTTAATAATGAGCAGTTCTTC
CASRLSGNFNNEQFF
>TRBJ2-7|.|TRBV19|many
TGTGCCAGTAGTATAGTTGGGGGTGGCGAGCAGTACTTC
CASSIVGGGEQYF
>TRBJ1-2|TRBD1|TRBV7-9|few
TGTGCCAGCAGCCACGGACAGGGACGGGGCTACACCTTC
CASSHGQGRGYTF
>TRBJ2-6|TRBD2|TRBV29-1|.
TGCAGCGTTGTTCTAGGGGACTACCTCTCTGGGGCCAACGTCCTGATTTTC
CSVVLGDYLSGANVLIF
>TRBJ2-2|.|TRBV5-1|.
TGCGCCAGCAGCCACCCGGGACACCTAAACACCGGGGAGCTGTTTTTT
CASSHPGHLNTGELFF
>TRBJ2-3|TRBD1|TRBV6-2/TRBV6-3|many
TGTGCCAGCAGTTCCAGGGGGCTGGGTACAGATACGCAGTATTTT
CASSSRGLGTDTQYF
>TRBJ2-1|.|TRBV14|many
TGTGCCAGCAGCCCGAGGGGGACTCGAGACAATGAGCAGTTCTTC
CASSPRGTRDNEQFF
>TRBJ2-7|.|TRBV2|many
TGTGCCAGCAGTGGAGGAAGCCACGAGCAGTACTTC
CASSGGSHEQYF
>TRBJ2-5|TRBD2|TRBV7-9|.
TGTGCCAGCAGCCCTAGCGGGACGGAGACCCAGTACTTC
CASSPSGTETQYF
>TRBJ2-1|.|TRBV28|.
TGTGCCAGCAGTTTCGGGCCCGAGAGAGACAATGAGCAGTTCTTC
CASSFGPERDNEQFF
>TRBJ1-4|TRBD1|TRBV2|.
TGTGCCAGCAGAAACACAGGGGGCGCAGTTGAAAAACTGTTTTTT
CASRNTGGAVEKLFF
>TRBJ1-2|.|TRBV5-6|many
TGTGCCAGCAGCCGACAGCGGACGGGTTTTGGCTACACCTTC
CASSRQRTGFGYTF
>TRBJ2-1|TRBD2|TRBV11-3|few
TGTGCCAGCAGCTTTTATCGGGAGGGCTACAATGAGCAGTTCTTC
CASSFYREGYNEQFF
>TRBJ2-5|.|TRBV30|many
TGTGCCTGGCAAAGCCAATCGGCAGAGACCCAGTACTTC
CAWQSQSAETQYF
>TRBJ2-1|.|TRBV3-1|.
TGTGCCAGCAGCCACCTCTCTGGTGAGCAGTTCTTC
CASSHLSGEQFF
>TRBJ1-1|.|TRBV28|many
TGTGCCAGCAGAGGGACATCCCACACTGAAGCTTTCTTT
CASRGTSHTEAFF
>TRBJ2-1|TRBD2|TRBV7-9|.
TGTGCCAGCAGCTCTACTAGCGGGAGCATGGATGAGCAGTTCTTC
CASSSTSGSMDEQFF
>TRBJ2-2|.|TRBV11-3|few
TGTGCCAGCAGCCCCGACGGGCGGCGTACCGGGGAGCTGTTTTTT
CASSPDGRRTGELFF
>TRBJ2-7|.|TRBV6-6|.
TGTGCCAGACGGCCCCCCGGGACACCTGCCTACGAGCAGTACTTC
CARRPPGTPAYEQYF
>TRBJ2-6|TRBD1|TRBV7-9|.
TGTGCCAGCAGCCTACAAGGGGGCCCCCCACCTGGGGCCAACGTCCTGACTTTC
CASSLQGGPPPGANVLTF
>TRBJ1-4|.|TRBV7-9|few
TGTGCCAGCACCCGACTAGGACCAACTAATGAAAAACTGTTTTTT
CASTRLGPTNEKLFF
>TRBJ2-1|TRBD2|TRBV9|.
TGTGCCAGCAGCGTAGACGCTAGCGGGAGTATGCCGATAGTGAATGAGCAGTTCTTC
CASSVDASGSMPIVNEQFF